These 21 T cell receptor beta chains came from one sample sequenced in a study of Tregs in tolerant kidney transplant recipients. The protocol was immunoSEQ multiplex PCR, while the TCRdb copy is restricted to in-frame clones and leaves out a portion. The table shows around 70,000 clones, with roughly 92% occurring only once. The sample here was CD8+ T cells from blood, taken before the transplant. Every receptor here comes from a human donor who received a combined kidney and bone marrow transplant.

The DNA of the CDR3 is TGTGCCAGCAGCTTAAGAGACAGTCCGCGGAATGAGCAGTTCTTC. It specifies CASSLRDSPRNEQFF. The V and J genes are TRBV7-6 and TRBJ2-1, with D possibly TRBD1 on 5 matching bases. V gave up 2 bases and J gave up 7 bases, with 15 bases separating them. Germline values: CDR1 SGHVS, CDR2 FNYEAQ. The CDR3 runs 15 residues.

The rearrangement joins TRBV7-9 to TRBJ1-2; possible D gene TRBD1, 5 bases. The CDR3 is 13 residues long. CDR1 is SEHNR, CDR2 FQNEAQ, per germline (reference sequence). The V end was cut by 1 base, the J end by 6 bases, with 9 bases between. The CDR3 here is CASSLGGSNGYTF. CDR3 in DNA: TGTGCCAGCAGCTTAGGGGGCAGCAATGGCTACACCTTC.

This chain links TRBV29-1 with TRBJ2-7; D remains unclear. V was pared by 4 bases and J by 2 bases, with 12 bases between. This CDR3 contains 13 residues. Germline V lookup: CDR1 SQVTM, CDR2 ANQGSEA. The chain's CDR3 is CSVGGGRTYEQYF. The DNA of the CDR3 is TGCAGCGTTGGTGGTGGCAGAACCTACGAGCAGTACTTC.

The gene calls are TRBV9 and TRBJ2-7, with 11 bases lining up with TRBD2. The CDR3 runs 17 residues. The germline gives CDR1 SGDLS, CDR2 YYNGEE. The junction had 10 bases not matched to a gene; V was cut back by 0 bases and J by 5 bases. The CDR3 reads CASSVAGVLAGGNEQYF. The CDR3 bases are TGTGCCAGCAGCGTAGCCGGCGTCTTAGCGGGAGGGAACGAGCAGTACTTC.

This sequence joins TRBV19 and TRBJ1-2; 7 bases are a match to TRBD1. V lost 1 base to trimming and J lost 6 bases; unmatched junction nucleotides: 8. The CDR3 has 15 residues. Germline V gene lookup returns CDR1 LNHDA and CDR2 SQIVND (reference sequence). The CDR3 DNA reads as TGTGCCAGTAGTATAGGGTCCAGGGGGGCCGATGGCTACACCTTC. This codes for CASSIGSRGADGYTF.

The chain recombines TRBV28 with TRBJ2-7; D might be TRBD1 (5 bases). This CDR3 is built from 14 residues. Germline values: CDR1 MDHEN, CDR2 SYDVKM. V gave up 5 bases and J gave up 4 bases, with 15 bases separating them. The CDR3 DNA follows: TGTGCCAGCAGTCCAATACCGTACAGGTACGAGCAGTACTTC. Protein: CASSPIPYRYEQYF.

This clone appeared once. The rearrangement joins TRBV9 to TRBJ1-2; D not certain. Trimming took 0 bases from V and 4 from J, leaving 7 bases between them. CDR1 and CDR2 (germline): SGDLS, YYNGEE. The CDR3 is 13 amino acids. The CDR3: CASSVGPGYGYTF. As DNA, the CDR3 is TGTGCCAGCAGCGTAGGACCGGGCTATGGCTACACCTTC.

This clone was recorded only once. This sample includes further DNA sequences coding for the same CDR3. The chain employs TRBV6-5 and TRBJ2-2; D not resolved. V was cut by 3 bases and J by 5 bases, with 10 bases left in between. Germline loops: CDR1 MNHEY, CDR2 SVGAGI. The length of the CDR3 is 14 residues. CDR3 loop: CASSYDSGTGELFF. DNA for the CDR3: TGTGCCAGCAGTTATGACTCCGGAACCGGGGAGCTGTTTTTT.

This sequence joins TRBV5-8 and TRBJ2-7, with TRBD2 as a possible D gene (6 bases). This CDR3 contains 14 residues. The V end was cut by 5 bases, the J end by 7 bases, with 19 bases between. Per germline, CDR1 SGHTS and CDR2 YDEGEE. CDR3 in amino acids: CASRAGTGVGEQYF. The CDR3 nucleotides read TGTGCCAGCAGAGCCGGGACGGGGGTTGGGGAGCAGTACTTC. Using reference TRBV5-8 and TRBJ2-7 for the parts outside the CDR3, the full variable domain is EAGVTQSPTHLIKTRGQQATLRCSPISGHTSVYWYQQALGLGLQFLLWYDEGEERNRGNFPPRFSGRQFPNYSSELNVNALELEDSALYLCASRAGTGVGEQYFGPGTRLTVT.

The chain links TRBV6-6 to TRBJ1-1; no reliable D call. V was trimmed by 2 bases and J by 3 bases, leaving 13 bases between them. The CDR3 extends over 15 amino acids. Germline CDR1 and CDR2: MNHNY and SVGAGI (reference sequence). CDR3 nucleotide sequence: TGTGCCAGCAGTTACGCGGGGTATCAGGACACTGAAGCTTTCTTT. Amino acids: CASSYAGYQDTEAFF.

The V gene is TRBV30, the J gene TRBJ2-1; 8 positions match TRBD1. The V segment lost 2 bases and the J segment 4 bases; nucleotides outside the gene matches: 4. The CDR3 is 14 amino acids. Germline lookup yields CDR1 GTSNPN and CDR2 SVGIG (reference sequence). The CDR3 DNA follows: TGTGCCTGGAGTAGAGGACAGGGATACAATGAGCAGTTCTTC. Translating gives CAWSRGQGYNEQFF.

This sequence joins TRBV4-1 and TRBJ1-1, with D possibly TRBD1 on 6 matching bases. Germline V gene sequence: CDR1 MGHRA, CDR2 YSYEKL. V dropped 7 bases and J dropped 8 bases, with 14 bases sitting between them. The CDR3 totals 12 residues. CDR3 loop: CASTTVRGEAFF. CDR3 coding DNA: TGCGCCAGCACCACCGTCAGGGGCGAAGCTTTCTTT.

The chain joins TRBV15 to TRBJ1-1; D is uncertain. The CDR3 contains 15 residues. Germline V gene lookup returns CDR1 LNHNV and CDR2 YYDKDF (reference sequence). Between the trimmed V and J ends, which lost 3 bases and 0 bases, there was a span of 11 bases. The CDR3 nucleotides are TGTGCCACCAGCAGTTACCAAGACATGAACACTGAAGCTTTCTTT. Its translation is CATSSYQDMNTEAFF. The full variable domain, in which reference TRBV15 and TRBJ1-1 provide the parts outside the CDR3, is DAMVIQNPRYQVTQFGKPVTLSCSQTLNHNVMYWYQQKSSQAPKLLFHYYDKDFNNEADTPDNFQSRRPNTSFCFLDIRSPGLGDTAMYLCATSSYQDMNTEAFFGQGTRLTVV.

The rearrangement uses TRBV5-1 and TRBJ2-1; 8 bases align to TRBD1. CDR1 is SGHRS, CDR2 YFSETQ, per germline. J lost 0 bases, V lost 3 bases, and 2 bases had no gene match. The CDR3 covers 15 residues. The CDR3 loop reads CASSWGQDSYNEQFF. In DNA form, the CDR3 reads TGCGCCAGCAGCTGGGGACAGGACTCCTACAATGAGCAGTTCTTC.

CDR3 DNA sequence: TGTGCTAGTGGTTTGCCCGGGACAGGGTTGGATGAGCAGTTCTTC. It translates to CASGLPGTGLDEQFF. The chain is built from TRBV12-5 and TRBJ2-1, with 9 bases lining up with TRBD1. J lost 8 bases, V lost 2 bases, and 7 bases had no gene match. The germline gives CDR1 LGHNT, CDR2 FRNRAP. The CDR3 runs 15 residues.

In its sample, this clone was seen a few times. The chain links TRBV4-3 to TRBJ1-4; D is ambiguous. The CDR3 totals 16 residues. Trimming removed 0 bases at V and 12 bases at J, with 20 bases between. Germline CDR1 reads LGHNA; CDR2 reads YSLEER. CDR3: CASSQDKGTLFAELFF. CDR3 DNA: TGCGCCAGCAGCCAAGATAAAGGAACACTATTCGCAGAACTGTTTTTT.

The chain couples TRBV4-1 to TRBJ2-3; D ambiguous. The CDR3 has 13 residues. The germline V gene encodes CDR1 MGHRA and CDR2 YSYEKL. Trimming left V 1 base short and J 9 bases short, with 11 bases between. CDR3 in amino acids: CASSQVSGETQYF. CDR3 nucleotide sequence: TGCGCCAGCAGCCAAGTTTCGGGTGAAACGCAGTATTTT.

The CDR3 region has the DNA TGTGCCAGCAGTTTAATCGGGGGTTCAGTGTACAATGAGCAGTTCTTC. Its protein is CASSLIGGSVYNEQFF. This chain uses TRBV28 with TRBJ2-1, with D possibly being TRBD2 (6 bases). V was trimmed by 2 bases and J by 4 bases, leaving 15 bases between them. CDR3 size: 16 residues. Germline CDR1 and CDR2: MDHEN and SYDVKM.

As for this clone: An end of the junction differs from the germline gene, which may be a read error. The V call is TRBV7-2, the J call TRBJ2-5, with D uncertain. CDR1 is SGHTA and CDR2 is FQGNSA in the germline V gene. The length of the CDR3 is 13 residues. CDR3 loop: CASRLALQETQYF. The CDR3 DNA is TGTGCCAGCAGATTAGCCTTACAAGAGACCCAGTACTTC.

The chain couples TRBV30 to TRBJ1-1, with a possible D match to TRBD1 (6 bases). The CDR3 is 14 residues long. Trimming removed 5 bases at V and 1 base at J, with 14 bases between. Germline V CDR1 and CDR2: GTSNPN, SVGIG (reference sequence). DNA for the CDR3: TGTGCCTGGGGACAGAGCACAAGGAACACTGAAGCTTTCTTT. Translation: CAWGQSTRNTEAFF.

The chain carries TRBV9 and TRBJ2-5, with 8 nucleotides matching TRBD2. From germline, CDR1 is SGDLS and CDR2 YYNGEE. CDR3 length equals 19 residues. The V gene end was trimmed by 3 bases and the J gene end by 5 bases; junction bases not matched to a gene: 21. For the CDR3, the DNA is TGTGCCAGCAGCGAGGGCCCTACACAACTAGCGGCGGGACGTGAGACCCAGTACTTC. It codes for CASSEGPTQLAAGRETQYF.